These 10 T cell receptor beta chains came from one sample sequenced in a study of blood T cell repertoires in COVID-19. Here immunoSEQ multiplex PCR was the method, and the copy in TCRdb shows in-frame clones only, minus some. The table has some 140,000 clones, about 89% seen once. The material sequenced was peripheral blood. These receptors came from a man aged 50 to 59 with acute or convalescent COVID-19.

The chain combines TRBV18 with TRBJ1-3; D is unclear. Germline-derived CDR1 and CDR2 are KGHSH and LQKENI. The CDR3 is 14 amino acids. The V end was cut by 4 bases, the J end by 8 bases, with 15 bases between. CDR3 bases: TGTGCCAGCTCACGGACCGCAGTAGCGGACACCATATATTTT. This encodes CASSRTAVADTIYF.

This sequence joins TRBV7-2 and TRBJ2-4; tentative D call: TRBD2 (7 bases). The V and J ends lost 1 base and 7 bases respectively, with 17 bases between them. The CDR3 runs to 16 residues. The germline gives CDR1 SGHTA, CDR2 FQGNSA. In nucleotides, the CDR3 is TGTGCCAGCAGCTTAGGGGGGGGCGAGAGAACTAACATTCAGTACTTC. Its protein product is CASSLGGGERTNIQYF.

This clone was counted between two and nine times. This sequence joins TRBV18 and TRBJ2-1; 8 bases match TRBD1. This CDR3 has 16 amino acids. The germline V gene has CDR1 KGHSH and CDR2 LQKENI. V shed 0 bases and J 0 bases; nucleotides not matched to a gene: 1. CDR3 in DNA: TGTGCCAGCTCACCACCGACAGGGGTCTCCTACAATGAGCAGTTCTTC. Residues: CASSPPTGVSYNEQFF.

V usage is TRBV21-1 and J usage is TRBJ1-2. TRBV21-1 is shown as a pseudogene. CDR3 size: 15 residues. The CDR3 coding sequence is TGTGCCAGCAGCAACCCTGGCAGGGGAGGGTATGGCTACACCTTC. Amino acid sequence: CASSNPGRGGYGYTF.

The rearrangement links TRBV10-3 to TRBJ1-2, with 7 nucleotides matching TRBD1. J gave up 0 bases and V 3 bases, and 4 bases lay outside the gene matches. Germline V gene sequence: CDR1 ENHRY, CDR2 SYGVKD. This CDR3 has 15 residues. The CDR3 loop is CAISDRQGPNYGYTF. The CDR3, as DNA: TGTGCCATCAGTGATCGACAGGGACCTAACTATGGCTACACCTTC.

The rearrangement uses TRBV7-2 and TRBJ2-2; 7 positions agree with TRBD1. Germline-derived CDR1 and CDR2 are SGHTA and FQGNSA. This CDR3 has 15 amino acids. With V trimmed by 0 bases and J by 7 bases, 5 bases remained unmatched. The CDR3 loop is CASSLADRVYGELFF. The CDR3 bases are TGTGCCAGCAGCTTAGCCGACAGGGTTTACGGGGAGCTGTTTTTT. Based on the CDR3 plus reference TRBV7-2 and TRBJ2-2, the full variable domain is GAGVSQSPSNKVTEKGKDVELRCDPISGHTALYWYRQSLGQGLEFLIYFQGNSAPDKSGLPSDRFSAERTGGSVSTLTIQRTQQEDSAVYLCASSLADRVYGELFFGEGSRLTVL.

This chain links TRBV7-9 with TRBJ1-2; 7 nucleotides match TRBD1. CDR1 SEHNR and CDR2 FQNEAQ come from the germline V gene (reference sequence). J was trimmed by 8 bases and V by 4 bases; bases with no gene match: 10. The CDR3 spans 14 residues. The DNA of the CDR3 is TGTGCCAGCAGCTATTTACAGGGGTCTTGGGGCTACACCTTC. Translating it yields CASSYLQGSWGYTF.

This clone was seen once. CDR3 in DNA: TGCGCCAGCAGCTTGGAAACCAGCGTGGATGAGCAGTTCTTC. Protein product: CASSLETSVDEQFF. This chain connects TRBV5-1 to TRBJ2-1; D uncertain. V lost 0 bases and J lost 8, with 12 bases in between. From germline, CDR1 is SGHRS and CDR2 YFSETQ. The CDR3 is 14 residues long.

The chain carries TRBV14 and TRBJ2-1, with TRBD2 matching 7 bases. Unmatched junction bases numbered 5, after V lost 5 bases and J lost 7 bases. Germline CDR1 and CDR2: SGHDN and FVKESK. The CDR3 runs to 13 residues. In DNA, the CDR3 is TGTGCCAGCAGCGTCGGACTAGTTAATGAGCAGTTCTTC. Residues: CASSVGLVNEQFF.

V and J are TRBV27 and TRBJ2-6; TRBD1 might be the D (6 bases). Trimming took 3 bases from V and 2 from J, leaving 8 bases between them. The germline V gene has CDR1 MNHEY and CDR2 SMNVEV (reference sequence). The CDR3 covers 15 residues. CDR3 DNA sequence: TGTGCCAGCAGTTTTTCAGGGGCTGGGGCCAACGTCCTGACTTTC. It encodes CASSFSGAGANVLTF.